This T cell receptor beta chain appears in the sequencing data of a study of T cells in Graves' hyperthyroidism and ophthalmopathy (dated by TCRdb to about 2019). In the study overall: Peripheral blood was collected at initial diagnosis, before any treatment. To identify TCR V-J signatures that set the groups apart, the researchers used a discovery cohort of 100 or so patients, made up of 43 with Graves' ophthalmopathy and about 59 with stable Graves' hyperthyroidism. Whether ophthalmopathy could be predicted prospectively was tested in an independent validation cohort made up of roughly 19 hyperthyroidism patients plus 17 patients who later progressed to ophthalmopathy. For training and testing, the roughly 100 patients in the discovery cohort were randomly divided in a 7:3 ratio. In several Graves' hyperthyroidism patients, the study also compared T-cell repertoires from thyroid tissue with T-cell repertoires from blood. After sampling, hyperthyroidism patients received methimazole starting at 30 mg daily, and ophthalmopathy patients received high-dose intravenous methylprednisolone. According to the paper, TCR Vbeta CDR3 sequencing was carried out on about 140 peripheral blood samples, which came from fewer than 50 ophthalmopathy, around 74 hyperthyroidism and 17 progressor patients. Summary of the overall study and its limitations: Sample size was not statistically predetermined, and investigators were not blinded to group allocation. In cross-validation, a model built on a 13 V-J signature told ophthalmopathy apart from stable hyperthyroidism with 87.88% sensitivity and roughly 81% specificity, and in testing the same model reached 80%/75%. Most expanded thyroid clonotypes (frequency above 0.001) were also detected in blood, suggesting blood repertoires may reflect thyroid immune responses. In validation, progression to ophthalmopathy was predicted by the model with 70.59% sensitivity and around 75% specificity, a median of approximately 6.5 months before onset.

For this clonotype: Its recognized antigen is unknown. No clone much larger than this one lies a single base away; base qualities are absent.

The TCR beta CDR3 regions were amplified from RNA transcripts. A first-round RT-PCR of the TCR CDR3 used the HTBI primer set with the Qiagen OneStep RT-PCR kit. Libraries were constructed in a second round of multiplex PCR, after which size selection and purification were performed. Sequencing of the libraries was done on an Illumina HiSeq2000 using paired-end 100 bp reads. From the authors' description of their analysis: Raw data were processed with SOAPnuke, discarding reads with adapters, uncalled bases, mean Phred below 15, or no exact constant-primer or identifier match. High-quality paired reads were merged using COPE v1.2.5, and each unique nucleotide sequence was defined as a clonotype. Clonotypes were aligned to IMGT TRBV, TRBD and TRBJ reference segments using MiTCR v1.1. Analysis was restricted to V-J combinations with a frequency above 0.0001, which covered about 99% of repertoires. The TCS score was defined as the ratio of F50 (clonal expansion) to E x V (chaos), calculated using BLOSUM62-based TCRdist between CDR3 peptides within each V-J. Welch's t-statistics and random forest reduced 514 V-J features to about 12, which were used in a naive Bayes classifier (R e1071). TCRdb passed the public sequencing reads through fastp at Q25 and MiXCR, retaining productive beta sequences. For every CDR3 protein sequence, its rows merge into one entry that carries the most common genes and DNA. TCRdb, rather than the study authors, made the V and J calls. The table for this sample lists approximately 410,000 distinct CDR3 sequences; roughly an eighth of them were counted only once. The top ten hold about 4.9% of the sample.

The V end gives up 4 bases and the J end 0 bases, leaving 10 bases in the junction not matched to a gene. Measured from the cysteine to the phenylalanine, the CDR3 is 17 residues long. Only CDR3 DNA is held: 51 bases, read in frame from base 1. CDR1 and CDR2 are drawn from the germline V gene: SGHRS, YFSETQ. Graves' hyperthyroidism was defined as stable when no progression to ophthalmopathy occurred over 18 months of follow-up. Hyperthyroidism patients were aged 18 to 65 years and newly diagnosed, with disease duration of less than 2 months. Any patient with an uncontrolled infection, another autoimmune disease, pregnancy or lactation was excluded. Diagnoses were established on the basis of clinical symptoms, serum thyroxine and TRAb, thyroid ultrasound, and orbital computed tomography. PBMCs were separated from approximately 10 ml of fresh peripheral blood using Ficoll-Paque density gradient centrifugation. Total RNA was extracted using Trizol reagent, and RNA quality was assessed on an Agilent 2100 Bioanalyzer.

The clonotype comes from a woman aged 18-29 years with Graves' hyperthyroidism. The chain is assembled from TRBV5-1 and TRBJ2-1, and 7 junctional nucleotides match TRBD2. The sequenced sample consisted of blood. The DNA sequence reads TGCGCCAGCAGCCAGAGACCACTAGCGACCTCCTACAATGAGCAGTTCTTC. It codes for CASSQRPLATSYNEQFF.